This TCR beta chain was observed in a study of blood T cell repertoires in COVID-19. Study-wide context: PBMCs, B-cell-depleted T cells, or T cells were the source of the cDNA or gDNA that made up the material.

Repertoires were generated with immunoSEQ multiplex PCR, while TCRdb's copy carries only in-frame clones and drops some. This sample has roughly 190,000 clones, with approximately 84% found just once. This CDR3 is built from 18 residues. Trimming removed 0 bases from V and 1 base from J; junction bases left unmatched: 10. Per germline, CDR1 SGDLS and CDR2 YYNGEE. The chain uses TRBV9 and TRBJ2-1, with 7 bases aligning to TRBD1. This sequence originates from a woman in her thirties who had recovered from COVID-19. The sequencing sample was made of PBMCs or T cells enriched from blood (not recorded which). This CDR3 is CASSVETGHTISYNEQFF. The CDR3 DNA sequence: TGTGCCAGCAGCGTAGAGACAGGGCATACGATTTCCTACAATGAGCAGTTCTTC.